This TCR beta chain was retrieved from a study of cytomegalovirus exposure and HLA in healthy donors. Regarding the study as a whole: In an earlier analysis, most TCR beta V segments were productive about 87% or about 30% of the time. When a later analysis compared HLA-associated TCR beta chains with equally common others, the HLA-associated chains turned out to be more clonally expanded and to have lower generation probabilities. DRB1 had the most TCR associations and HLA-C the fewest, a later analysis found, with rates varying by HLA locus.

As to this clone: The antigen is unknown.

The PCR ran on 60 Vbeta and 13 Jbeta primers. Profiling relied on immunoSEQ multiplex PCR, and the TCRdb table lists in-frame clones only, not all of them. The repertoire includes roughly 190,000 clones, roughly three quarters of them detected once, and over 2% sits in the top ten. Germline CDR1 and CDR2: SGHTA and FQGNSA. There are 15 residues in the CDR3. J was trimmed by 4 bases and V by 2 bases; bases with no gene match: 5. The chain links TRBV7-2 to TRBJ2-7, with 10 bases identical to TRBD2. The material sequenced was PBMCs. The receptor's source is a woman aged 50 to 60 in good health and CMV-seronegative. The chain's CDR3 is CASSLSSGRVYEQYF. CDR3 sequence (DNA): TGTGCCAGCAGCTTATCTAGCGGGAGAGTGTACGAGCAGTACTTC.